The 19 T cell receptor beta chains below were found in one sample sequenced in a study of human T cells and chemical hapten exposure. Time point meaning: patch test 1, 2 weeks after DPC sensitization. Stated treatment: therapeutic diphenylcyclopropenone sensitization with weekly scalp DPC. TCRdb re-called the RACE reads through MiXCR, storing one row per CDR3 protein. Of around 160,000 distinct CDR3 sequences listed, approximately 15% are singletons. The starting material was whole blood, obtained in connection with sensitization to the hapten diphenylcyclopropenone (DPC). The receptor source for this set is a young woman with alopecia areata. Some clones in this sample may be carry-over from other donors' samples.

The chain joins TRBV12-3 or TRBV12-4 to TRBJ1-2; D perhaps matches TRBD1 (5 bases). Trimming shortened V by 6 bases and J by 8 bases, and 16 bases separated the two germline ends. This CDR3 has 13 residues. The CDR3: CASSPRVGYGYTF. In DNA, the CDR3 is TGTGCCAGCAGCCCCAGGGTTGGATACGGCTACACCTTC.

This clonotype appeared a few times. This sequence joins TRBV5-1 and TRBJ2-1; 7 bases align to TRBD1. This CDR3 spans 15 amino acids. Germline values: CDR1 SGHRS, CDR2 YFSETQ. J lost 3 bases, V lost 4 bases, and 7 bases had no gene match. The CDR3 protein is CASSPGQTGYNEQFF. The CDR3 DNA reads TGCGCCAGCAGCCCGGGACAGACTGGCTACAATGAGCAGTTCTTC.

V gene TRBV5-1 combines with J gene TRBJ2-5, with D possibly called TRBD1 or TRBD2 (5 bases each). The ends were cut back, 4 bases at V and 0 bases at J, with 10 bases in the middle. CDR1 and CDR2 (germline): SGHRS, YFSETQ. This CDR3 is 14 amino acids long. CDR3 protein: CASSPPGHQETQYF. In nucleotides, the CDR3 is TGCGCCAGCAGCCCCCCGGGGCACCAAGAGACCCAGTACTTC.

The genes are TRBV29-1 and TRBJ1-3; D is unresolved. CDR3 length: 13 amino acids. The germline gives CDR1 SQVTM, CDR2 ANQGSEA. Deletions cut 0 bases from V and 4 bases from J, with 7 bases between. The CDR3 coding sequence is TGCAGCGTTGAAGATGGGAGGGGAAACACCATATATTTT. It specifies CSVEDGRGNTIYF.

The chain recombines TRBV9 with TRBJ1-2; D is unresolved. V was clipped by 0 bases and J by 6 bases, with 15 bases between them. The germline V gene has CDR1 SGDLS and CDR2 YYNGEE. CDR3 length: 15 residues. The CDR3 DNA reads as TGTGCCAGCAGCGTAGGAGGATCGCGAATCAATGGCTACACCTTC. The encoded protein is CASSVGGSRINGYTF.

V usage is TRBV29-1 and J usage is TRBJ2-7, with 7 bases aligning to TRBD1. This CDR3 is 12 amino acids long. J lost 2 bases, V lost 5 bases, and 3 bases had no gene match. Germline lookup yields CDR1 SQVTM and CDR2 ANQGSEA. In DNA form, the CDR3 reads TGCAGCGTTCAGGGACAGACCTACGAGCAGTACTTC. Protein sequence: CSVQGQTYEQYF.

The V call is TRBV14, the J call TRBJ2-1; 8 nucleotides align to TRBD2. The V segment lost 0 bases and the J segment 6 bases; nucleotides outside the gene matches: 10. Germline V gene data show CDR1 as SGHDN and CDR2 as FVKESK. This CDR3 has 17 residues. Here the CDR3 DNA reads TGTGCCAGCAGCCAAGATCTTTCGGGAGGGCGTATCAATGAGCAGTTCTTC. Residues: CASSQDLSGGRINEQFF.

There are a few counts of this clonotype. The chain recombines TRBV21-1 with TRBJ1-2. TRBV21-1 is tagged as a pseudogene. The CDR3 runs 11 residues. As DNA, the CDR3 is TGTGCCAGCAGCAAAGCTCTGGAAGACACCTTC. Amino acid sequence: CASSKALEDTF.

This chain connects TRBV9 to TRBJ2-3, with D possibly TRBD2 on 6 matching bases. This CDR3 region has 16 residues. V was trimmed by 0 bases and J by 0 bases, leaving 11 bases between them. Germline CDR1 reads SGDLS; CDR2 reads YYNGEE. DNA for the CDR3: TGTGCCAGCAGCGTAGGTCAACGGGGGAGCACAGATACGCAGTATTTT. Translating it yields CASSVGQRGSTDTQYF.

V and J are TRBV12-3 or TRBV12-4 and TRBJ1-1; a possible D gene is TRBD1 (6 bases). Trimming removed 6 bases at V and 0 bases at J, with 11 bases between. The CDR3 loop spans 14 amino acids. This CDR3 reads CASRPRGMNTEAFF. CDR3 coding DNA: TGTGCCAGCAGACCCAGGGGAATGAACACTGAAGCTTTCTTT.

The CDR3 sequence is CASSTRWGSEAFF. CDR3 DNA: TGTGCCAGCAGCACTAGATGGGGGTCTGAAGCTTTCTTT. The J gene is TRBJ1-1, the V gene TRBV7-3; a weak D match, TRBD1 (5 bases). CDR3 length: 13 residues. Germline CDR1 and CDR2: SGHTA and FQGTGA. The ends were cut back, 5 bases at V and 6 bases at J, with 13 bases in the middle.

The V gene is TRBV3-1, the J gene TRBJ2-7; 8 nucleotides agree with TRBD1. Germline V CDR1 and CDR2: LGHDT, YNNKEL (reference sequence). The V gene end was trimmed by 2 bases and the J gene end by 5 bases; junction bases not matched to a gene: 8. The CDR3 length is 15 residues. The DNA of the CDR3 is TGTGCCAGCAGCCAACGCGAGACAGGGGACGACGAGCAGTACTTC. Translated, it gives CASSQRETGDDEQYF.

V gene TRBV10-2 combines with J gene TRBJ2-2; unclear D gene. The V end lost 7 bases, the J end lost 1 base, and 10 bases lay between the germline ends. The CDR3 totals 14 residues. The V gene's germline CDR1 is WSHSY and CDR2 SAAADI. The DNA of the CDR3 is TGCGCCAGCATCTCAGGAGAGAACACCGGGGAGCTGTTTTTT. This codes for CASISGENTGELFF.

The chain carries TRBV4-1 and TRBJ2-5, with TRBD2 as a possible D gene (5 bases). This CDR3 spans 15 amino acids. Germline V lookup: CDR1 MGHRA, CDR2 YSYEKL. V was clipped by 0 bases and J by 8 bases, with 16 bases between them. The CDR3 reads CASSQETGNKRTQYF. The CDR3 DNA sequence: TGCGCCAGCAGCCAAGAGACGGGAAACAAGAGAACCCAGTACTTC.

Ten or more counts support this clonotype. V is TRBV4-1 and J is TRBJ1-5; possibly TRBD1 for D (6 bases). V shed 2 bases and J shed 8 bases, with 16 bases lying between them. From germline, CDR1 is MGHRA and CDR2 YSYEKL. There are 15 residues in the CDR3. CDR3 nucleotides: TGCGCCAGCAGCCAAAACCGACAGGTTCTGGAGCCCCAGCATTTT. The encoded protein is CASSQNRQVLEPQHF.

This clonotype was seen more than once but under ten times. The V gene is TRBV5-8, the J gene TRBJ2-1; 7 nucleotides line up with TRBD2. CDR1 and CDR2 from the germline V gene are SGHTS and YDEGEE. V trimming: 10 bases; J trimming: 0 bases; junction bases outside the gene matches: 10. The CDR3 loop spans 15 amino acids. The CDR3 loop is CASKGGASSYNEQFF. CDR3 in DNA: TGTGCCTCCAAGGGAGGGGCCTCCTCCTACAATGAGCAGTTCTTC.

The rearrangement uses TRBV29-1 and TRBJ1-1; no firm D call. Germline CDR1 reads SQVTM; CDR2 reads ANQGSEA. The V end lost 2 bases, the J end lost 1 base, and 5 bases lay between the germline ends. The CDR3 sequence is 12 residues long. CDR3 protein: CSVERGNTEAFF. The CDR3, as DNA: TGCAGCGTTGAACGGGGGAACACTGAAGCTTTCTTT.

The chain links TRBV5-1 to TRBJ2-7; no firm D call. Per germline, CDR1 SGHRS and CDR2 YFSETQ. This CDR3 contains 11 residues. Trimming removed 3 bases at V and 3 bases at J, with 4 bases between. The CDR3 region has the DNA TGCGCCAGCAGCTCCCACTACGAGCAGTACTTC. Its translation is CASSSHYEQYF.

This chain uses TRBV5-1 with TRBJ1-2, with a possible D match to TRBD1 (5 bases). In germline, CDR1 is SGHRS, CDR2 YFSETQ. Trimming removed 0 bases at V and 8 bases at J, with 11 bases between. The CDR3 loop spans 13 amino acids. CDR3 in DNA: TGCGCCAGCAGCTTGGGTCAGGGAGGCGGCTACACCTTC. Its translation: CASSLGQGGGYTF. The whole variable domain, filled in from reference TRBV5-1 and TRBJ1-2, reads KAGVTQTPRYLIKTRGQQVTLSCSPISGHRSVSWYQQTPGQGLQFLFEYFSETQRNKGNFPGRFSGRQFSNSRSEMNVSTLELGDSALYLCASSLGQGGGYTFGSGTRLTVV.